This T cell receptor (beta chain) is drawn from a study of shared clonotypes between healthy human individuals. A remark on this clone: Its antigen is unknown.

The study's findings and limits: Memory subsets had estimated richness that was generally smaller than that of naive subsets.

Germline V gives CDR1 SSHAT, CDR2 FNYEAQ (reference sequence). V lost 10 bases and J 0 bases, leaving 16 bases between the germline ends. The CDR3 is 15 amino acids. The study drew its donors from healthy HIV-negative adults without recent acute infections or vaccinations. Assay: immunoSEQ multiplex PCR; the TCRdb copy retains only in-frame clones and omits some. The table includes about 1.5 million clones, 95% to 99% detected once. This chain joins TRBV7-7 and TRBJ2-1, with D perhaps matching TRBD2 (5 bases). Material for sequencing was naive CD4+ T cells sorted from blood. Subset defined: CD45RA+ positively selected. The TCR sequence derives from a man aged 30 to 39 in good health. The CDR3 reads CAIPKGGRSYNEQFF. The CDR3 DNA reads TGTGCCATACCTAAGGGCGGGCGCTCCTACAATGAGCAGTTCTTC.